Listed below are T cell receptor beta chains from one sample, sequenced in a study of control samples from healthy donors and cancer patients. Clones were read by immunoSEQ multiplex PCR, and TCRdb kept only the in-frame ones, dropping some. The data show about 96,000 clones, with about 92% seen just once and more than 7% held by the top ten. The sample taken for sequencing was blood. Receptors were obtained from a man in his late teens or twenties in good health. Both conserved end residues are trimmed from each CDR3. Each record gives: V gene, J gene, CDR3 protein.

TRBV18,TRBJ1-2,ASSPGQYYGYT
TRBV30,TRBJ2-1,AWSVVGVMSPSYNEQF
TRBV6-6,TRBJ2-2,ASSRQGADRLNTGELF
TRBV18,TRBJ2-1,ASSPPAVYYNEQF
TRBV20-1,TRBJ1-1,SASRNTEAF
TRBV19,TRBJ1-1,ASRDPGLNTEAF
TRBV6-2/TRBV6-3,TRBJ1-6,ASSNTVSGNSPLH
TRBV28,TRBJ2-7,ASSFDRILEQY
TRBV19,TRBJ2-4,ASSMMGSGAIQY
TRBV18,TRBJ1-1,ASSSVPPEAF
TRBV11-2,TRBJ1-1,ASRRGGGEYTEAF
TRBV2,TRBJ2-7,ASRPQGTYEQY
TRBV19,TRBJ1-2,ASSIRDIFYGYT
TRBV2,TRBJ1-4,ASSGDVNNEKLF
TRBV28,TRBJ2-1,ASSPGTSGGPHNEQF
TRBV24-1,TRBJ2-2,ATSVGGDTGELF
TRBV20-1,TRBJ2-1,SASNPRGTYNEQF
TRBV6-1,TRBJ2-1,ASSETSGTYNEQF
TRBV27,TRBJ1-5,ASSLVGINQPQH
TRBV7-2,TRBJ1-1,ASSLFTGANTEAF
TRBV7-2,TRBJ1-2,ASSLNGGNYGYT
TRBV2,TRBJ2-5,AGAGTALQETQY
TRBV12-5,TRBJ1-5,ASAPQGNQPQH
TRBV5-6,TRBJ2-5,ASSLGEETQY
TRBV5-4,TRBJ1-1,ASSFLGGQRVEAF
TRBV5-1,TRBJ1-5,ASSLGTANQPQH
TRBV12-3/TRBV12-4,TRBJ1-1,ASSRGGTEAF
TRBV2,TRBJ2-5,ASTGTSAQETQY
TRBV2,TRBJ1-5,ASRQHTGTGSAPSNQPQH
TRBV19,TRBJ1-1,ASKGQGMNTEAF
TRBV27,TRBJ2-2,ASSFPGNTGELF
TRBV14,TRBJ1-1,ASSQGWEDTEAF
TRBV12-3/TRBV12-4,TRBJ1-1,ASSAQGKPF
TRBV21-1,TRBJ2-2,ASSPAGRGPGELF
TRBV13,TRBJ2-1,ASSPGTSGEQF
TRBV7-2,TRBJ1-6,ASSLGGGENSPLH
TRBV6-5,TRBJ1-1,ASSYEGDMNTEAF
TRBV6-2/TRBV6-3,TRBJ1-2,ASSYSEQLNYGYT
TRBV5-4,TRBJ2-5,ASSLVGLAGGPGEETQY
TRBV9,TRBJ2-1,ASSESGTSSNEQF
TRBV6-1,TRBJ1-1,ASSEQGTEAF
TRBV5-5,TRBJ1-6,ASRYTARDMYNSPLH
TRBV4-3,TRBJ1-1,ASSQNTFVGTGGGLAEAF
TRBV5-6,TRBJ2-1,ASIKTGHTPSEQF
TRBV7-9,TRBJ2-5,ASSPQGGETQY
TRBV27,TRBJ2-7,ASSLWVSGRHYEQY
TRBV12-3/TRBV12-4,TRBJ1-2,ASSLSSGGPNT
TRBV25-1,TRBJ1-4,ASQPRRTNEKLF
TRBV12-5,TRBJ1-5,ASGDSGTDQPQH
TRBV7-9,TRBJ2-1,ASNSLQVNEQF